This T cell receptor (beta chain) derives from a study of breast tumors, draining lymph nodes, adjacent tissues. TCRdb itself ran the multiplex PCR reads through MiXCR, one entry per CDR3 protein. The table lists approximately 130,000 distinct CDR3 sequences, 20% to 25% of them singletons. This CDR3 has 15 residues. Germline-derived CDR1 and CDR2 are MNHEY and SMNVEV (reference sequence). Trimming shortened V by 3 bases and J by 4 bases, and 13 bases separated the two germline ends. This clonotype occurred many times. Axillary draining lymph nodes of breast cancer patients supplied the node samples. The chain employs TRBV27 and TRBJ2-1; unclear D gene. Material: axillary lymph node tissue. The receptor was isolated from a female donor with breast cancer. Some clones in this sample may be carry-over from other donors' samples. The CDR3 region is CASSFSIQPYNEQFF. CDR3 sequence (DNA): TGTGCCAGCAGTTTTTCGATTCAACCTTACAATGAGCAGTTCTTC.